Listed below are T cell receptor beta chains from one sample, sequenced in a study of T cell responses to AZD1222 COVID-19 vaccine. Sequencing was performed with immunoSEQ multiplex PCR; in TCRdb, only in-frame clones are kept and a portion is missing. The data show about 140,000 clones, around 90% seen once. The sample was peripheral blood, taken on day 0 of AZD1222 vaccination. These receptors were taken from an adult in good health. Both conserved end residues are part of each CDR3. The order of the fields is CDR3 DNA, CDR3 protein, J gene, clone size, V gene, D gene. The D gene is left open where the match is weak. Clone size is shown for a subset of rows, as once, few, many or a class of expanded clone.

cdr3_nt: TGTGCCAGCAGCCCCACCAGGCCACGCTCCTACGAGCAGTACTTC
cdr3_aa: CASSPTRPRSYEQYF
j_call: TRBJ2-7
clone_size: NA
v_call: TRBV27
d_call: NA

cdr3_nt: TGCAGCGCCGGACAGGGGGGAGATACGCAGTATTTT
cdr3_aa: CSAGQGGDTQYF
j_call: TRBJ2-3
clone_size: NA
v_call: TRBV29-1
d_call: TRBD1

cdr3_nt: TGTGCCAGCAGCTCGGGACCGTTGAACGCTGAAGCTTTCTTT
cdr3_aa: CASSSGPLNAEAFF
j_call: TRBJ1-1
clone_size: NA
v_call: TRBV7-2
d_call: NA

cdr3_nt: TGTGCCAGCAGCGTAGGACTAGCGGGAGTCTTAGAGACCCAGTACTTC
cdr3_aa: CASSVGLAGVLETQYF
j_call: TRBJ2-5
clone_size: once
v_call: TRBV9
d_call: TRBD2

cdr3_nt: TGCAGTGCTCCCCCCGGGGAGACCCAGTACTTC
cdr3_aa: CSAPPGETQYF
j_call: TRBJ2-5
clone_size: NA
v_call: TRBV20-1
d_call: NA

cdr3_nt: TGTGCCAGCAGCCGAGCCGGAGGATCCTACGAGCAGTACTTC
cdr3_aa: CASSRAGGSYEQYF
j_call: TRBJ2-7
clone_size: NA
v_call: TRBV27
d_call: NA

cdr3_nt: TGTGCCAGCAGTCCGCCCCAGGATAACTATGGCTACACCTTC
cdr3_aa: CASSPPQDNYGYTF
j_call: TRBJ1-2
clone_size: NA
v_call: TRBV28
d_call: NA

cdr3_nt: TGTGCCAGTAAAGGACAGTCAGAAAAACTGTTTTTT
cdr3_aa: CASKGQSEKLFF
j_call: TRBJ1-4
clone_size: NA
v_call: TRBV28
d_call: NA

cdr3_nt: TGTGCCAGCAGACCAGGGCCGATTGGCACCGGGGAGCTGTTTTTT
cdr3_aa: CASRPGPIGTGELFF
j_call: TRBJ2-2
clone_size: NA
v_call: TRBV25-1
d_call: NA

cdr3_nt: TGTGCTAGTGGTTTGGACGGCTTGAACACTGAAGCTTTCTTT
cdr3_aa: CASGLDGLNTEAFF
j_call: TRBJ1-1
clone_size: once
v_call: TRBV12-5
d_call: NA